Following are 17 T cell receptor beta chains from one sample sequenced in a study of T-cell reconstitution after alpha-beta-depleted transplantation in children. Unique molecular identifiers featured in how the TCRbeta library was prepared. TCRdb called the PCR reads again in MiXCR, with one record for every CDR3 protein. The table lists about 980,000 distinct CDR3 sequences, roughly 29% of them singletons. The sequencing used PBMCs, mostly from graft donor cells, collected 360 days after TCRalphabeta/CD19-depleted stem cell transplant. The receptors were gathered from a boy under two years old who had a stem cell transplant for SCID, so the T cells may come from the graft donor.

The CDR3 loop reads CSARGLYNSPLHF. CDR3 bases: TGCAGTGCTAGAGGGCTCTATAATTCACCCCTCCACTTT. The chain has TRBV20-1 and TRBJ1-6, with no clear D. Trimming took 1 base from V and 3 from J, leaving 4 bases between them. This CDR3 spans 13 amino acids. CDR1 DFQATT and CDR2 SNEGSKA come from the germline V gene (reference sequence).

CDR3 bases: TGTGCCAGCAGTTTTAGACACCCGAATCAGCCCCAGCATTTT. Translated, it gives CASSFRHPNQPQHF. The J gene is TRBJ1-5, the V gene TRBV27; D is unresolved. The germline V gene encodes CDR1 MNHEY and CDR2 SMNVEV (reference sequence). The CDR3 is made up of 14 amino acids. The ends were cut back, 3 bases at V and 4 bases at J, with 10 bases in the middle.

In this sample, this clonotype turned up a few times. The chain carries TRBV5-1 and TRBJ2-3; D is perhaps TRBD1 (6 bases). This CDR3 is 15 amino acids long. CDR1 and CDR2 (germline): SGHRS, YFSETQ. Trimming pared 1 base from V and 2 bases from J, leaving 11 bases between. The CDR3 is CASSLSTGPTDTQYF. The CDR3 DNA reads as TGCGCCAGCAGCTTGTCGACAGGTCCCACAGATACGCAGTATTTT.

This sequence joins TRBV5-1 and TRBJ2-1; 7 bases agree with TRBD1. CDR1 is SGHRS and CDR2 is YFSETQ in the germline V gene. The CDR3 has 17 residues. With 4 bases clipped from V and 0 bases from J, the junction kept 10 bases outside the gene matches. The CDR3 loop reads CASSQDRSRSSYNEQFF. The CDR3 DNA reads as TGCGCCAGCAGCCAGGACAGGTCTAGAAGCTCCTACAATGAGCAGTTCTTC.

The sample holds many counts of this clonotype. The rearrangement uses TRBV12-3 or TRBV12-4 and TRBJ2-3; D not certain. The CDR3 sequence is 14 residues long. V was cut by 6 bases and J by 0 bases, with 10 bases left in between. DNA of the CDR3: TGTGCCAGCAGAGCATGGGGTAGCACAGATACGCAGTATTTT. Translation gives CASRAWGSTDTQYF.

The genes are TRBV12-3 or TRBV12-4 and TRBJ2-1; 9 nucleotides match TRBD2. J gave up 3 bases and V 6 bases, and 15 bases lay outside the gene matches. The CDR3 has 18 amino acids. The CDR3 is CASSLRGLAGRNYNEQFF. The DNA of the CDR3 is TGTGCCAGCAGCCTCCGGGGACTAGCTGGGAGAAACTACAATGAGCAGTTCTTC.

This chain links TRBV20-1 with TRBJ1-2; D unresolved. V lost 1 base and J lost 2, with 11 bases in between. The V gene's germline CDR1 is DFQATT and CDR2 SNEGSKA (reference sequence). This CDR3 has 14 residues. The CDR3 reads CSARVAGTNYGYTF. The CDR3 DNA reads as TGCAGTGCTAGAGTTGCAGGCACGAACTATGGCTACACCTTC.

The gene calls are TRBV7-2 and TRBJ2-1; no definite D call. Germline CDR1 is SGHTA and CDR2 is FQGNSA. Trimming took 3 bases from V and 8 from J, leaving 5 bases between them. The CDR3 consists of 11 residues. The CDR3 DNA reads as TGTGCCAGCAGCTTCTTTGATGAGCAGTTCTTC. Protein product: CASSFFDEQFF.

This clonotype was recorded a few times. One junction end does not reproduce the germline sequence, and a read error may be involved. V and J are TRBV6-2 or TRBV6-3 and TRBJ2-1; D might be TRBD2 (6 bases). This CDR3 is built from 15 residues. Germline CDR1 reads MNHEY; CDR2 reads SVGEGT. This chain's CDR3 is CASTYPTRGINEQFF. The CDR3 DNA reads TGTGCCAGCACTTACCCGACTAGGGGAATCAATGAGCAGTTCTTC.

This clonotype was observed a handful of times. The genes are TRBV5-1 and TRBJ2-6; D could derive from TRBD1 or TRBD2 (5 bases each). CDR1 is SGHRS, CDR2 YFSETQ, per germline. The CDR3 length is 16 residues. V lost 4 bases, J lost 0 bases, and 11 bases lay in between. The CDR3 coding sequence is TGCGCCAGCAGCCCGGGACCGATCTCTGGGGCCAACGTCCTGACTTTC. Residues: CASSPGPISGANVLTF.

This chain links TRBV18 with TRBJ2-5; TRBD1 matches 8 bases. Trimming took 6 bases from V and 5 from J; bases not matched to a gene: 8. The CDR3 has 14 amino acids. Germline assignment: CDR1 KGHSH and CDR2 LQKENI. CDR3 sequence reads: CASSHNGQGETQYF. The CDR3 region has the DNA TGTGCCAGCTCCCACAACGGACAGGGTGAGACCCAGTACTTC.

This rearrangement joins TRBV12-3 or TRBV12-4 to TRBJ1-1; 9 bases match TRBD1. V lost 5 bases and J lost 10; bases outside the gene matches: 5. The length of the CDR3 is 12 residues. Written as DNA, the CDR3 is TGTGCCAGCAGTGCCGGGACAGGGCGAGCTTTCTTT. This codes for CASSAGTGRAFF.

The chain employs TRBV29-1 and TRBJ2-4, with a weak D call TRBD2 (5 bases). Per germline, CDR1 SQVTM and CDR2 ANQGSEA. This CDR3 is built from 13 residues. V lost 7 bases and J lost 3, with 13 bases in between. This CDR3 is CSAEGIGKNIQYF. The CDR3 nucleotides are TGCAGCGCCGAGGGTATAGGCAAAAACATTCAGTACTTC.

This chain connects TRBV27 to TRBJ2-3; no firm D call. The germline gives CDR1 MNHEY, CDR2 SMNVEV (reference sequence). This CDR3 has 14 amino acids. Trimming shortened V by 2 bases and J by 6 bases, and 12 bases separated the two germline ends. CDR3 in amino acids: CASSLLPWVDTQYF. The DNA of the CDR3 is TGTGCCAGCAGTTTACTTCCCTGGGTGGATACGCAGTATTTT.

This clonotype was seen more than once but under ten times. J is TRBJ1-1 and V is TRBV15, with D perhaps TRBD1 (5 bases). Trimming took 3 bases from V and 3 from J, leaving 11 bases between them. The CDR3 is 14 residues long. The germline CDR1 and CDR2 sequences are LNHNV and YYDKDF (reference sequence). The CDR3 DNA reads TGTGCCACCAGCAGCCAAGGGACGTACACTGAAGCTTTCTTT. Its protein is CATSSQGTYTEAFF.

Only a few counts were recorded for this clonotype. The V gene is TRBV29-1, the J gene TRBJ2-7; D is possibly TRBD1 (6 bases). This CDR3 is 14 amino acids long. Germline CDR1 is SQVTM and CDR2 is ANQGSEA. The ends were cut back, 4 bases at V and 2 bases at J, with 15 bases in the middle. CDR3 coding DNA: TGCAGCGTTGGCCTCCTCGGACAGACCTACGAGCAGTACTTC. Translating gives CSVGLLGQTYEQYF.

This clonotype has only a few counts. The V and J genes are TRBV20-1 and TRBJ2-7; TRBD2 is a possible D gene (5 bases). Trimming removed 5 bases from V and 5 bases from J, with 10 bases in between. CDR3 length: 11 residues. In germline, CDR1 is DFQATT, CDR2 SNEGSKA (reference sequence). The CDR3 nucleotides read TGCAGTGCTGAAAGGGAGAACGAGCAGTACTTC. It encodes CSAERENEQYF.